The following is a TCR beta chain sequence with its context. The antigen remains unidentified. The CDR3 has 14 amino acids. Germline CDR1 and CDR2: SGHAT and FQNNGV. Unmatched junction bases numbered 0, after V lost 1 base and J lost 3 bases. An approximately six-day coculture at 37°C was performed with the mixed lymphocyte reaction cells. Responder PBMCs underwent CFSE labelling, stimulator PBMCs underwent Violet Dye labelling, and both were mixed at 1:1. Assay: immunoSEQ multiplex PCR; the TCRdb copy retains only in-frame clones and omits some. The top ten clones hold 16% of a sample with about 6,600 clones, around 33% of them seen once. The data originate from a study of siplizumab effects on memory and regulatory T cells. Notes on the study in general: Only a minority of proliferating CD4+ or CD8+ clones had an assignable naive or memory phenotype, with roughly 75-95% lacking one.

Specimen: CFSE-low (dividing) CD8+ T cells sorted from an allogeneic mixed lymphocyte reaction. The source is a human donor in good health; the cells came from an allogeneic mixed lymphocyte reaction. V usage is TRBV11-2 and J usage is TRBJ2-7, with TRBD2 matching over 10 bases. This CDR3 is CASSLGTSGYEQYF. The DNA for the CDR3 is TGTGCCAGCAGCTTAGGGACTAGCGGCTACGAGCAGTACTTC.